This entry features one T cell receptor beta chain sequence. Its antigen has not been determined. No base quality values were provided; no much bigger clone lies one nucleotide off. CDR1 and CDR2, looked up from the germline V gene, are MDHEN and SYDVKM. Trimming costs V 5 bases and J 4 bases, and their ends lie 16 bases apart. The CDR3 numbers 15 residues from cysteine through phenylalanine. Just the 45-base CDR3 DNA is kept, in frame starting at base 1. Genomic DNA was isolated using the QIAamp DNA Blood Mini Kit and then sent out for immunoSEQ repertoire analysis. A standard quantity of genomic DNA template was used for amplification of CDR3 regions by multiplex PCR. An Illumina platform was used to sequence the PCR products. Per the original workflow: Sequences were mapped to a reference, using V, D and J gene definitions from IMGT. Closely related sequences were merged by a nearest-neighbor clustering algorithm so that PCR and sequencing errors were removed. V, D and J usage was examined in productive unique and total sequences using ImmunoSEQ Analyzer tools along with R version 3.6.1. Held by TCRdb, this immuneACCESS table contains in-frame sequences only and omits some clones. Under half of the omission traces to an unresolved V gene where checked; the cause of the rest is unknown. V and J calls and clone size are those listed in that table; D and trimming were worked out from the DNA. This sample comprises more than 150 clones, roughly 80% of them detected only once. The ten biggest clones cover approximately 84% of the sample.

This sample was included in a study of immunodeficiency (dated by TCRdb to between 2018 and 2021). In terms of the full investigation: Repertoire analysis was performed to search for VDJ recombination defects and oligoclonality. General findings and caveats noted by the study authors: Severe oligoclonality, judged by top-100 and total clonotype frequencies, was seen in patient CD8+ but not CD4+ T cells. In the entropy comparisons of patients versus healthy controls, patients were shown as n=3 (open circles), and an effect on thymic development was only suggested as possible. Restricted TRB V-J pairing and lower productive entropy were observed in patient CD8+ T cells compared with control CD8+ T cells.

Naive CD4 T cells, and even more so naive CD8 T cells, were reduced in the patients, while effector memory subpopulations were expanded. Before TCR sequencing, CD3+CD8+ T cells were sorted out of fresh PBMCs. The sequenced material came from CD8+ T cells from blood. The V and J segments used are TRBV28 and TRBJ2-3, with the D call tentatively TRBD1 or TRBD2, each fitting 5 bases. The receptor comes from a girl aged 10 to 17 with POLD1 deficiency. In nucleotide form, the sequence is TGTGCCAGCAGTCGGAGCTACCTGGGGGCAGATACGCAGTATTTT. Its coded protein is CASSRSYLGADTQYF.